These 11 T cell receptor beta chains were sequenced from one sample in a study of blood T cell repertoires in COVID-19. Only in-frame clones appear in the TCRdb table, and some are missing; sequencing was by immunoSEQ multiplex PCR. The sample yields fewer than 250,000 clones, 80% seen once. Sequencing was done on a sample of PBMCs or T cells enriched from blood (not recorded which). The receptors shown here come from a woman between 40 and 55 years old with acute COVID-19.

The rearrangement links TRBV6-5 to TRBJ1-2, with 10 bases fitting TRBD1. CDR3 length equals 13 residues. In germline, CDR1 is MNHEY, CDR2 SVGAGI. J lost 7 bases, V lost 6 bases, and 5 bases had no gene match. The CDR3 region has the DNA TGTGCCAGCAGCCGGGACAGGGGCTCTGGCTACACCTTC. This sequence encodes CASSRDRGSGYTF.

The chain links TRBV11-2 to TRBJ1-2, with D perhaps TRBD1 (6 bases). V lost 3 bases to trimming and J lost 5 bases, with 19 bases between them. This CDR3 is built from 16 residues. Per germline, CDR1 SGHAT and CDR2 FQNNGV. CDR3 sequence (DNA): TGTGCCAGCAGCTTGGTCGAGACAGGAGCGAGTTATGGCTACACCTTC. The encoded protein is CASSLVETGASYGYTF.

The rearrangement uses TRBV10-3 and TRBJ2-7, with 11 bases that match TRBD1. J gave up 4 bases and V 4 bases, and 3 bases lay outside the gene matches. CDR3 length: 14 residues. Germline CDR1 reads ENHRY; CDR2 reads SYGVKD. This chain's CDR3 is CAISVGQGAYEQYF. CDR3 sequence (DNA): TGTGCCATCAGTGTTGGACAGGGGGCTTACGAGCAGTACTTC.

The rearrangement uses TRBV4-3 and TRBJ2-7, with 9 bases lining up with TRBD1. From germline, CDR1 is LGHNA and CDR2 YSLEER. CDR3 length: 16 amino acids. The junction had 5 bases not matched to a gene; V was cut back by 0 bases and J by 2 bases. The chain's CDR3 is CASSQDTGGSTYEQYF. The CDR3 DNA follows: TGCGCCAGCAGCCAAGATACAGGGGGCTCAACCTACGAGCAGTACTTC.

The chain recombines TRBV19 with TRBJ1-1, with unresolved D. Germline V gives CDR1 LNHDA, CDR2 SQIVND (reference sequence). V gave up 7 bases and J gave up 3 bases, with 15 bases separating them. The CDR3 contains 14 residues. The DNA of the CDR3 is TGTGCCAGTACCCCACTCGAGGGAGACACTGAAGCTTTCTTT. Its translation: CASTPLEGDTEAFF.

The rearrangement joins TRBV29-1 to TRBJ1-6; 11 nucleotides align to TRBD1. The CDR3 is made up of 14 amino acids. CDR1 and CDR2 (germline): SQVTM, ANQGSEA. J was trimmed by 6 bases and V by 6 bases; bases with no gene match: 4. This chain's CDR3 is CSVRTGGVNSPLHF. The DNA for the CDR3 is TGCAGCGTCCGGACAGGGGGCGTTAATTCACCCCTCCACTTT.

This clone was recorded only once. J is TRBJ2-7 and V is TRBV7-9, with 7 bases matching TRBD2. Germline assignment: CDR1 SEHNR and CDR2 FQNEAQ (reference sequence). Trimming took 4 bases from V and 6 from J; bases not matched to a gene: 18. This CDR3 has 17 amino acids. The CDR3 is CASSSTQLASPVPEQYF. For the CDR3, the DNA is TGTGCCAGCAGCTCGACCCAACTAGCGTCACCTGTGCCCGAGCAGTACTTC.

This clone was counted a single time. The chain is built from TRBV6-4 and TRBJ2-1; the match to TRBD1 covers 9 bases. Germline CDR1 and CDR2: MRHNA and SNTAGT. Losses at the gene ends were 4 bases for V and 12 bases for J; bases not matched to a gene: 10. This CDR3 is 14 amino acids long. CDR3 protein: CASSGTGDVDVQFF. CDR3 nucleotides: TGTGCCAGCAGTGGGACAGGGGATGTTGACGTGCAGTTCTTC.

CDR3 region: CASSLTALSYEQYF. The CDR3 bases are TGCGCCAGCAGCTTAACAGCCCTGTCCTACGAGCAGTACTTC. V gene TRBV5-1 combines with J gene TRBJ2-7; D is unresolved. Looked up from germline, CDR1 is SGHRS and CDR2 is YFSETQ. V was pared by 2 bases and J by 1 base, with 10 bases between. CDR3 size: 14 residues.

The sample holds a few counts of this clone. V is TRBV7-3 and J is TRBJ2-7, with a tentative D call TRBD1 (5 bases). The length of the CDR3 is 15 residues. Per the germline V gene, CDR1 is SGHTA and CDR2 is FQGTGA. Trimming shortened V by 3 bases and J by 3 bases, and 15 bases separated the two germline ends. CDR3 coding DNA: TGTGCCAGCAGCTTGGGTCAGGGTGGCATCTACGAGCAGTACTTC. This codes for CASSLGQGGIYEQYF.

This chain links TRBV5-1 with TRBJ1-6; TRBD1 matches 7 bases. This CDR3 region has 15 residues. J lost 7 bases, V lost 0 bases, and 4 bases had no gene match. Germline V gives CDR1 SGHRS, CDR2 YFSETQ. The CDR3 bases are TGCGCCAGCAGCTTGGTGCAGGGGGGAAATTCACCCCTCCACTTT. It encodes CASSLVQGGNSPLHF.